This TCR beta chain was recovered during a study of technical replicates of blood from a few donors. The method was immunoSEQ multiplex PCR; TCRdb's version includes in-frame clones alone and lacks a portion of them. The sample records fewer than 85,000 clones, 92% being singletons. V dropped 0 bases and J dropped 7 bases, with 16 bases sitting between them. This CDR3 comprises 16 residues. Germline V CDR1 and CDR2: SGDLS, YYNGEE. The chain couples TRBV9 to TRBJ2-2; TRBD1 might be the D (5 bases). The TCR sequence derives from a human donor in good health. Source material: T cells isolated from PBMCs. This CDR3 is CASSVVVGAEDGELFF. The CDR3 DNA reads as TGTGCCAGCAGCGTAGTGGTTGGGGCTGAGGACGGGGAGCTGTTTTTT. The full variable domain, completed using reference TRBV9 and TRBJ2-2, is DSGVTQTPKHLITATGQRVTLRCSPRSGDLSVYWYQQSLDQGLQFLIQYYNGEERAKGNILERFSAQQFPDLHSELNLSSLELGDSALYFCASSVVVGAEDGELFFGEGSRLTVL.